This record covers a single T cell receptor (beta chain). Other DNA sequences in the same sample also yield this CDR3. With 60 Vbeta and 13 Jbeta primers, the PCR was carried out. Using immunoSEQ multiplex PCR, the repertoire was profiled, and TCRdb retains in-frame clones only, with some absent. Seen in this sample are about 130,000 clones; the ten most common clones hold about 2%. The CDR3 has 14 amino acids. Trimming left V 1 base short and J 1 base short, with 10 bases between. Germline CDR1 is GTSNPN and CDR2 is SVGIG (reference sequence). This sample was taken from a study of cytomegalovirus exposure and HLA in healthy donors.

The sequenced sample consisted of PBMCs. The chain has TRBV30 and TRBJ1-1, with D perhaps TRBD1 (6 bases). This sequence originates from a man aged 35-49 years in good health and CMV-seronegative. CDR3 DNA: TGTGCCTGGAGTGGGGACAAGAGGAACACTGAAGCTTTCTTT. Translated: CAWSGDKRNTEAFF.